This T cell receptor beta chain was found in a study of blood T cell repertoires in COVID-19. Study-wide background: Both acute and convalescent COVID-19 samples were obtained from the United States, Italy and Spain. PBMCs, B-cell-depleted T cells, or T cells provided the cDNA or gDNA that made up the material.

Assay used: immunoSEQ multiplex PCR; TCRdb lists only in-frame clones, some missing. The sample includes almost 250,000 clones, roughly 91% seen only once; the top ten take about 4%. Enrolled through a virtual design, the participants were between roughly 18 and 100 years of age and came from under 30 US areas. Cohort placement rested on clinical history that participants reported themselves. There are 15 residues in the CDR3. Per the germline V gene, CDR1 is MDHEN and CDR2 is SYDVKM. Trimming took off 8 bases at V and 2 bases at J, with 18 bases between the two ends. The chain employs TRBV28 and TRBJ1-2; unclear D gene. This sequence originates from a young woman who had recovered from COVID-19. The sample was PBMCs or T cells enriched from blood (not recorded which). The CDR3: CASGLPHGQNYGYTF. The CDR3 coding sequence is TGTGCCAGCGGTCTCCCTCATGGCCAAAACTATGGCTACACCTTC.